The entry below describes one T cell receptor (beta chain). This sample was included in a study of blood T cell repertoires in COVID-19. Looking at the study overall: T cells, B-cell-depleted T cells, or PBMCs provided the cDNA or gDNA that served as material.

CDR3 length: 14 residues. The V gene end was trimmed by 2 bases and the J gene end by 7 bases; junction bases not matched to a gene: 4. The V gene's germline CDR1 is MGHDK and CDR2 SYGVNS. Produced via immunoSEQ multiplex PCR; TCRdb's table is partial and in-frame only. The sample has 100,000 or so clones; around 90% are singletons. The chain has TRBV25-1 and TRBJ2-1; 8 bases are shared with TRBD2. The TCR was taken from a woman between 45 and 65 years old with COVID-19, enrolled during active disease. The source material was peripheral blood. The CDR3 nucleotides read TGTGCCAGCAGTGAAACCCGGGAGGGGAATGAGCAGTTCTTC. Translating gives CASSETREGNEQFF. Using reference TRBV25-1 and TRBJ2-1 for the parts outside the CDR3, the full variable domain is EADIYQTPRYLVIGTGKKITLECSQTMGHDKMYWYQQDPGMELHLIHYSYGVNSTEKGDLSSESTVSRIRTEHFPLTLESARPSHTSQYLCASSETREGNEQFFGPGTRLTVL.